Given below is one T cell receptor beta chain in context. The antigen remains unidentified. These data come from a study of T cell clones after liver transplantation. The overall study: In this trial, immunosuppression withdrawal was attempted within 2 years of liver transplant. A pre-transplant mixed lymphocyte reaction with TCRbeta sequencing defined graft-donor-reactive clones followed in post-transplant blood. Study observations and caveats: Post-transplant time points were not standardized, so conclusions are preliminary.

Generated by immunoSEQ multiplex PCR, the TCRdb table keeps only in-frame clones and is missing some. Among about 80,000 clones, roughly four fifths were seen once, and the ten largest hold approximately 0.47%. The CDR3 runs to 16 residues. CDR1 and CDR2 (germline): SGDLS, YYNGEE. Between the trimmed V and J ends, which lost 3 bases and 9 bases, there was a span of 22 bases. The TCR sequence derives from a human patient who received a liver transplant. Some T cells may be supplied by the graft donor. The chain uses TRBV9 and TRBJ2-1; possibly TRBD1 or TRBD2 for D (5 bases each). The specimen was CD4+ T cells from blood, collected approximately 3.5 years after liver transplant. The DNA for the CDR3 is TGTGCCAGCAGCGCCGGGACCTCACGCGTCGTCGGTGAGCAGTTCTTC. The encoded protein is CASSAGTSRVVGEQFF.